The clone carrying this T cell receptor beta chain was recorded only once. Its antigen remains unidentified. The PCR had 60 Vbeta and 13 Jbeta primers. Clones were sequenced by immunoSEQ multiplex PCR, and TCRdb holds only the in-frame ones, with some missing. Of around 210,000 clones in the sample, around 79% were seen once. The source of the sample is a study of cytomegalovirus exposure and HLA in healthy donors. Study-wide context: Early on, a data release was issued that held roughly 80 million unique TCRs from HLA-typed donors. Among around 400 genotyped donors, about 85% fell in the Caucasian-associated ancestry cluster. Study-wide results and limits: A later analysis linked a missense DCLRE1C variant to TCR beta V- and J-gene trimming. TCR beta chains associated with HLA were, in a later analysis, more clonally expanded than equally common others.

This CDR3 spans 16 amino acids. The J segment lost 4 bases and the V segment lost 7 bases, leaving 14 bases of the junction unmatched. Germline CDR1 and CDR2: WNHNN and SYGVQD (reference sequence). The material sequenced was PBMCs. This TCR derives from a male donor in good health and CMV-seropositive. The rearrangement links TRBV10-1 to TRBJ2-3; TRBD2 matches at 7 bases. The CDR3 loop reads CASTRHAGVPADTQYF. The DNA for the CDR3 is TGCGCCAGCACCAGGCATGCGGGGGTCCCCGCAGATACGCAGTATTTT.